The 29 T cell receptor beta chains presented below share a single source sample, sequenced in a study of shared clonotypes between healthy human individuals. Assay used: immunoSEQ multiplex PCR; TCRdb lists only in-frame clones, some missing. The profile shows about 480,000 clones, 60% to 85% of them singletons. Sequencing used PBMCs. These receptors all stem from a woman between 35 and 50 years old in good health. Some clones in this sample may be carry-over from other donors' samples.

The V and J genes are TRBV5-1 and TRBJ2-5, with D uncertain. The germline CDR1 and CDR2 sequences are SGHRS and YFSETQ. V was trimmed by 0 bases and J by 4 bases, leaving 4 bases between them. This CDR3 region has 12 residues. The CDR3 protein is CASSLESETQYF. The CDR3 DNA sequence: TGCGCCAGCAGCTTGGAGTCAGAGACCCAGTACTTC.

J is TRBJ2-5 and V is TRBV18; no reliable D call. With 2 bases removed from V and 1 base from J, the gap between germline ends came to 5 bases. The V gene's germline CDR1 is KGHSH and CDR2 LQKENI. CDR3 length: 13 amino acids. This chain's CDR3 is CASSPALQETQYF. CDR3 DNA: TGTGCCAGCTCACCAGCCCTCCAAGAGACCCAGTACTTC.

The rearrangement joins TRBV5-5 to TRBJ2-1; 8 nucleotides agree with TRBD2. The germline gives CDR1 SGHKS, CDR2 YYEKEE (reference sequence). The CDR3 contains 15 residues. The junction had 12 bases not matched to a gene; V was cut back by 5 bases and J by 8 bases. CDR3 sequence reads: CASRPSGTSSYEQFF. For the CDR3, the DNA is TGTGCCAGCAGACCCTCCGGGACTAGTTCCTATGAGCAGTTCTTC.

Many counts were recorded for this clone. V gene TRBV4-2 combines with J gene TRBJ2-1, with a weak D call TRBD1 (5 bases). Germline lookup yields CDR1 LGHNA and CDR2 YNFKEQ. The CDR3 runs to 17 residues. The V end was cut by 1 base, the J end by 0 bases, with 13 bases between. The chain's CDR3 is CASSQVQGINSYNEQFF. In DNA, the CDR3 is TGTGCCAGCAGCCAAGTCCAGGGCATTAACTCCTACAATGAGCAGTTCTTC.

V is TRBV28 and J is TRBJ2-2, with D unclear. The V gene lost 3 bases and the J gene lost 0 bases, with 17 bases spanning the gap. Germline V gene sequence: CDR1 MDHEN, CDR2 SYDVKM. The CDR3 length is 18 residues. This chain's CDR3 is CASSFPGRQASNTGELFF. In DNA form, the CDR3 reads TGTGCCAGCAGTTTCCCCGGGCGGCAGGCATCGAACACCGGGGAGCTGTTTTTT.

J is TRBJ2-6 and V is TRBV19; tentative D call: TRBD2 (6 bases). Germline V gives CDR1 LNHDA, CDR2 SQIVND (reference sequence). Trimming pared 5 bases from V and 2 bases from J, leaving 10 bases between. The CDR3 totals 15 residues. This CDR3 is CASSPPGAGANVLTF. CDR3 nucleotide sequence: TGTGCCAGTAGTCCGCCGGGGGCTGGGGCCAACGTCCTGACTTTC.

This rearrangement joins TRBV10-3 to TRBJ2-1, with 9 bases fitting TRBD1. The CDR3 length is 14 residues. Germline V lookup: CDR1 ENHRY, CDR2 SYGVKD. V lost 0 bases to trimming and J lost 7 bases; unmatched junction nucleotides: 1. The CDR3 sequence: CAISESTGGNEQFF. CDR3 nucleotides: TGTGCCATCAGTGAGTCGACAGGGGGGAATGAGCAGTTCTTC.

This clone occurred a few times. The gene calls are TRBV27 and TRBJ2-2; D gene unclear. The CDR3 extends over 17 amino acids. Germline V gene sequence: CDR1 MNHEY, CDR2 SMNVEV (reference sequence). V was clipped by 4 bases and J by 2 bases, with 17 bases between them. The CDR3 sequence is CASSSYLQRVNTGELFF. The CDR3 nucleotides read TGTGCCAGCAGTTCCTACCTTCAACGCGTAAACACCGGGGAGCTGTTTTTT.

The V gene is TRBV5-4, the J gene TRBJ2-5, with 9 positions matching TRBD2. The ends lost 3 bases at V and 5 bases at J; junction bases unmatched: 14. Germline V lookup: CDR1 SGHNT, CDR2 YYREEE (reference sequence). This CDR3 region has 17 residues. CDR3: CASSSGGGGRALETQYF. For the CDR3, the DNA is TGTGCCAGCAGCTCGGGGGGTGGCGGGAGGGCCTTGGAGACCCAGTACTTC.

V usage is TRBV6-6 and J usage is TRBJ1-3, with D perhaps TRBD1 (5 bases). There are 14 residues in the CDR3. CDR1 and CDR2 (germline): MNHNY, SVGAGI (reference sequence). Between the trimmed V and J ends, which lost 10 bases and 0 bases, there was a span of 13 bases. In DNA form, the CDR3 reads TGTGCCATTACCGGGGGGTTCTCTGGAAACACCATATATTTT. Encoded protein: CAITGGFSGNTIYF.

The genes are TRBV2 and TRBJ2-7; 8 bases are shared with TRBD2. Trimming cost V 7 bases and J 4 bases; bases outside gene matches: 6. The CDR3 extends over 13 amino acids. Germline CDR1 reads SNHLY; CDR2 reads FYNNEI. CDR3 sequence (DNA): TGTGCCAGCACCCCGGGAGGGGTGTACGAGCAGTACTTC. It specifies CASTPGGVYEQYF.

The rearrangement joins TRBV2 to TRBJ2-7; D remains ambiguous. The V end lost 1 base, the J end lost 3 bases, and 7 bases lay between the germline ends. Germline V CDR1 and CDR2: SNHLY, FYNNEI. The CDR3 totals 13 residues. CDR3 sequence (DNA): TGTGCCAGCAGTGAAGGCATCGGCTACGAGCAGTACTTC. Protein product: CASSEGIGYEQYF.

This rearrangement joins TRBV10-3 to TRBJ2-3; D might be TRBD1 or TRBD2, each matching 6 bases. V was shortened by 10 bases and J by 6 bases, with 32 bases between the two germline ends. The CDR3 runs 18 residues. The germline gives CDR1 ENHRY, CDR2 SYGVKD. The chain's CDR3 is CATSGTGLGAGQGDTQYF. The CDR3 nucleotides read TGTGCCACGTCCGGGACTGGGCTGGGTGCGGGACAAGGGGATACGCAGTATTTT.

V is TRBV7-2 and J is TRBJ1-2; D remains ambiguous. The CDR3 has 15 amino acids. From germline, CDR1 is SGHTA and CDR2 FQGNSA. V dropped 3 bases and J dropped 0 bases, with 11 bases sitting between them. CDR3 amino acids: CASSLVGQANYGYTF. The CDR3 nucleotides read TGTGCCAGCAGCTTGGTAGGCCAAGCTAACTATGGCTACACCTTC.

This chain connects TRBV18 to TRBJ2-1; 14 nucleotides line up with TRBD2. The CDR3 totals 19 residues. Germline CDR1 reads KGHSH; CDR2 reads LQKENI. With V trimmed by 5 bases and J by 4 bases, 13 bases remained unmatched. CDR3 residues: CASSTSGTSGSTFYNEQFF. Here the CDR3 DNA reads TGTGCCAGCTCAACCTCCGGGACTAGCGGGAGCACGTTTTACAATGAGCAGTTCTTC.

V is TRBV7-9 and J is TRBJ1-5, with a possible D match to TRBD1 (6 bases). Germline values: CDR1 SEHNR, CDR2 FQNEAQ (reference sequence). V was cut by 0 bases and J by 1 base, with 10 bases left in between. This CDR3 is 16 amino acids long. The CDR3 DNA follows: TGTGCCAGCAGCTTAGCCCGAGGACAGAGCAATCAGCCCCAGCATTTT. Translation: CASSLARGQSNQPQHF.

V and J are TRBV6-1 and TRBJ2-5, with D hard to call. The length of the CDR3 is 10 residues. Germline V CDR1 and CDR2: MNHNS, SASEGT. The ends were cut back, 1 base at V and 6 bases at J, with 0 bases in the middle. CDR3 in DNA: TGTGCCAGCAGTGAAGAGACCCAGTACTTC. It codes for CASSEETQYF.

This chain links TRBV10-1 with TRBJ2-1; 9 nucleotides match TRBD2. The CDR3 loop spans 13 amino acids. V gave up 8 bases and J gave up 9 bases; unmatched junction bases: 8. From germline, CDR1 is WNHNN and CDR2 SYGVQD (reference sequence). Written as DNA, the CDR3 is TGCGCCAGCTCGTCAAGCGGGAGGCTTGAGCAGTTCTTC. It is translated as CASSSSGRLEQFF.

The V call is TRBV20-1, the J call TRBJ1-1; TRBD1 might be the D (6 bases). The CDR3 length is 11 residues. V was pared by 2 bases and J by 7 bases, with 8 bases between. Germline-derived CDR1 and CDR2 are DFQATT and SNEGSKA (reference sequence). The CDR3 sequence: CSARRTVEAFF. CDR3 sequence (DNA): TGCAGTGCTAGAAGGACAGTTGAAGCTTTCTTT.

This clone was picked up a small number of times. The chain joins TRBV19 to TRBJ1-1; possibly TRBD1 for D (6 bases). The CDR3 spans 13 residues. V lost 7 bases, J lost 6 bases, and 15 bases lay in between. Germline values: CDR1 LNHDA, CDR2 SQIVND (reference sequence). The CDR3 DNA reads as TGTGCCAGTACCCTTAGGGCAGGGGCTGAAGCTTTCTTT. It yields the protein CASTLRAGAEAFF.

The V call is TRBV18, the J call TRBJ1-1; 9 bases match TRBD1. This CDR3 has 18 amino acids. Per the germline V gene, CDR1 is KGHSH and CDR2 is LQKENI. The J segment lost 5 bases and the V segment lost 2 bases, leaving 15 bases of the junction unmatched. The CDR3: CASSPWYPEQGAGTEAFF. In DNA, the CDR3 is TGTGCCAGCTCACCATGGTACCCTGAACAGGGGGCTGGGACTGAAGCTTTCTTT.

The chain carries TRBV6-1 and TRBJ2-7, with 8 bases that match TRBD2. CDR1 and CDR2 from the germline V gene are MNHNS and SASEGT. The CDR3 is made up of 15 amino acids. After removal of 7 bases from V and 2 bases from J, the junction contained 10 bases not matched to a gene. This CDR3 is CASKHQAGVTYEQYF. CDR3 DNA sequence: TGTGCCAGCAAACATCAAGCGGGGGTAACCTACGAGCAGTACTTC.

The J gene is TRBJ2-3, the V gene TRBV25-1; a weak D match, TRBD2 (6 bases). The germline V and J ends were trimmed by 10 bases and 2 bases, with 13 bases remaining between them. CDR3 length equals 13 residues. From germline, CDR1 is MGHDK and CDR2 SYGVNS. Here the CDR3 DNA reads TGTGCCACCACGGGACTTTACACAGATACGCAGTATTTT. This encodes CATTGLYTDTQYF.

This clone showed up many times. The CDR3 protein is CASSLEAGGSGGYTF. In DNA, the CDR3 is TGCGCCAGCAGCTTGGAGGCAGGGGGCTCGGGCGGCTACACCTTC. The rearrangement links TRBV5-1 to TRBJ1-2, with 8 bases identical to TRBD1. The J segment lost 8 bases and the V segment lost 0 bases, leaving 9 bases of the junction unmatched. The CDR3 extends over 15 amino acids. Germline V gene data show CDR1 as SGHRS and CDR2 as YFSETQ.

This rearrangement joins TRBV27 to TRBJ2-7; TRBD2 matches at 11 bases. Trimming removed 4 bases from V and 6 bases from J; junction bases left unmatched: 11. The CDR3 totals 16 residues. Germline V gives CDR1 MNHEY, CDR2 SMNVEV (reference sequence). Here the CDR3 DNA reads TGTGCCAGCAGTTCCCTCCCACTAGCGGGAGTAGGCGAGCAGTACTTC. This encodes CASSSLPLAGVGEQYF.

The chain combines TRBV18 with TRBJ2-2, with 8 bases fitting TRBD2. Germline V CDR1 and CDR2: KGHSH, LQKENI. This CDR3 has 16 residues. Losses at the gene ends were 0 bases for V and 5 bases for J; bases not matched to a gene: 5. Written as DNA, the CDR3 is TGTGCCAGCTCACCACCGGAGCGGGAGACAACCGGGGAGCTGTTTTTT. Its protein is CASSPPERETTGELFF.

CDR3 residues: CASSTGRGEWTEAFF. Written as DNA, the CDR3 is TGTGCCAGCAGTACGGGAAGGGGGGAGTGGACTGAAGCTTTCTTT. The chain employs TRBV6-6 and TRBJ1-1, with D perhaps TRBD1 (6 bases). From germline, CDR1 is MNHNY and CDR2 SVGAGI (reference sequence). CDR3 length: 15 residues. Trimming stripped 5 bases from V and 5 bases from J, with 18 bases between.

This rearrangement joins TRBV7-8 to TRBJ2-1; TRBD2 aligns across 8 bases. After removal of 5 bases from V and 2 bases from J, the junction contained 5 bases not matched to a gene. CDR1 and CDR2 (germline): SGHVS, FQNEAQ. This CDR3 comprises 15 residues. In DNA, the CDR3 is TGTGCCAGCAGCATCTCTAGCGGGCCCTACAATGAGCAGTTCTTC. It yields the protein CASSISSGPYNEQFF. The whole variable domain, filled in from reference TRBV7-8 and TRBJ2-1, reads GAGVSQSPRYKVAKRGQDVALRCDPISGHVSLFWYQQALGQGPEFLTYFQNEAQLDKSGLPSDRFFAERPEGSVSTLKIQRTQQEDSAVYLCASSISSGPYNEQFFGPGTRLTVL.

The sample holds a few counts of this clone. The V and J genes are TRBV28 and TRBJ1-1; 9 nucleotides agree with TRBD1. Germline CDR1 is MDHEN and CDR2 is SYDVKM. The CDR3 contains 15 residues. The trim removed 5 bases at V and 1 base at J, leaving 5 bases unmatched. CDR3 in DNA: TGTGCCAGCAGTAACGACAGGGGGTCGAACACTGAAGCTTTCTTT. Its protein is CASSNDRGSNTEAFF.